This T cell receptor beta chain was recorded in a study of T-cell memory formation after mild COVID-19. Study-level background: TCR clusters mostly belonged to single donors.

TCRdb processed the 5' RACE reads anew with MiXCR; each CDR3 protein has one entry. The sample carries a few hundred thousand distinct CDR3 sequences, under 8.5% recorded once. In its sample, this clonotype was seen many times. Sequence at one end of the junction differs from germline and may be a read error. This CDR3 spans 14 amino acids. Germline loops: CDR1 MNHEY, CDR2 SVGAGI. The sequencing input was PBMCs or a T cell subset sorted from them (not recorded which). This rearrangement joins TRBV6-5 to TRBJ1-1, with D possibly being TRBD1 (6 bases). The TCR originated in a man between 18 and 29 years old who had mild COVID-19 (a few samples of this study predate the infection). Cell type and time point are not known. CDR3 residues: CASSGRGVNTEAFF. The CDR3 DNA reads TGTGCCAGCAGTGGTAGGGGGGTGAACACCGAAGCTTTCTTT.